Each of the 27 T cell receptor beta chains below was sequenced from the same sample in a study of blood T cells in healthy people across ages. Through a sample-barcoded 5' primer and a J-beta primer mix, a second PCR was run for roughly 6 to 12 cycles. TCRdb re-called the 5' RACE reads through MiXCR, storing one row per CDR3 protein. The data contain about 600,000 distinct CDR3 sequences, roughly 48% of them seen just once; the ten biggest clones take up around 23%. Sequenced: blood. The source of these receptors is an elderly man in good health.

The V and J genes are TRBV20-1 and TRBJ1-2; 7 bases fit TRBD1. This CDR3 is 14 amino acids long. Germline V gene sequence: CDR1 DFQATT, CDR2 SNEGSKA (reference sequence). J lost 7 bases, V lost 3 bases, and 11 bases had no gene match. Here the CDR3 reads CSARTGQEDSGYTF. CDR3 DNA: TGCAGTGCTAGGACTGGACAGGAAGATAGTGGCTACACCTTC.

This clonotype was counted between two and nine times. This chain uses TRBV7-2 with TRBJ1-4; the D is unclear. Germline loops: CDR1 SGHTA, CDR2 FQGNSA. The CDR3 has 13 amino acids. V lost 1 base to trimming and J lost 8 bases, with 8 bases between them. CDR3 DNA: TGTGCCAGCAGCTTAGTAACAGACGAAAAACTGTTTTTT. Its translation is CASSLVTDEKLFF.

The rearrangement uses TRBV6-2 or TRBV6-3 and TRBJ1-4; D perhaps matches TRBD1 (5 bases). The germline V and J ends were trimmed by 8 bases and 11 bases, with 21 bases remaining between them. The CDR3 length is 14 residues. Germline V gene lookup returns CDR1 MNHEY and CDR2 SVGEGT. The CDR3 region is CASATRTGLDKLFF. The CDR3, as DNA: TGTGCCAGCGCAACCCGGACGGGGCTAGACAAACTGTTTTTT.

This clonotype has only a few counts. The V call is TRBV7-2, the J call TRBJ2-3; D remains unclear. The germline V and J ends were trimmed by 5 bases and 0 bases, with 12 bases remaining between them. This CDR3 region has 15 residues. Germline CDR1 and CDR2: SGHTA and FQGNSA. In nucleotides, the CDR3 is TGTGCCAGCAGCCGGATGGGCGGTAGCACAGATACGCAGTATTTT. This sequence encodes CASSRMGGSTDTQYF. The entire variable domain, with the rest obtained from reference TRBV7-2 and TRBJ2-3, is as follows: GAGVSQSPSNKVTEKGKDVELRCDPISGHTALYWYRQSLGQGLEFLIYFQGNSAPDKSGLPSDRFSAERTGGSVSTLTIQRTQQEDSAVYLCASSRMGGSTDTQYFGPGTRLTVL.

The chain carries TRBV11-2 and TRBJ2-7, with TRBD2 identical over 7 bases. The CDR3 loop spans 15 amino acids. CDR1 is SGHAT, CDR2 FQNNGV, per germline. V lost 5 bases and J lost 3; bases outside the gene matches: 10. The CDR3: CASSPSGARVYEQYF. As DNA, the CDR3 is TGTGCCAGCAGCCCAAGCGGGGCACGGGTCTACGAGCAGTACTTC.

V usage is TRBV5-1 and J usage is TRBJ1-2; D possibly corresponds to TRBD1 (6 bases). This CDR3 spans 14 amino acids. CDR1 and CDR2 (germline): SGHRS, YFSETQ. V was pared by 4 bases and J by 2 bases, with 12 bases between. The CDR3: CASSPAGHNYGYTF. DNA of the CDR3: TGCGCCAGCAGCCCCGCGGGACACAACTATGGCTACACCTTC.

The sample holds a few counts of this clonotype. The chain employs TRBV7-2 and TRBJ2-7, with a weak D call TRBD1 (6 bases). CDR1 and CDR2 from the germline V gene are SGHTA and FQGNSA. Trimming left V 5 bases short and J 7 bases short, with 18 bases between. This CDR3 has 14 amino acids. Here the CDR3 reads CASSEQGGSEEQYF. DNA for the CDR3: TGTGCCAGCAGCGAACAGGGCGGTAGCGAAGAGCAGTACTTC.

This chain links TRBV7-9 with TRBJ2-7; TRBD2 matches at 11 bases. The V gene end was trimmed by 7 bases and the J gene end by 2 bases; junction bases not matched to a gene: 10. Per germline, CDR1 SEHNR and CDR2 FQNEAQ (reference sequence). The CDR3 contains 16 residues. The CDR3 sequence: CASTEPGLAEPYEQYF. The CDR3 DNA reads as TGTGCCAGCACTGAACCGGGACTAGCGGAGCCCTACGAGCAGTACTTC.

The sample holds a few counts of this clonotype. The V gene is TRBV7-9, the J gene TRBJ2-7, with D perhaps TRBD1 (6 bases). With 5 bases removed from V and 0 bases from J, the gap between germline ends came to 17 bases. Germline V gene lookup returns CDR1 SEHNR and CDR2 FQNEAQ (reference sequence). CDR3 length: 16 amino acids. CDR3 sequence reads: CASSRLTSGDSYEQYF. The CDR3 nucleotides read TGTGCCAGCAGCCGACTAACCTCAGGGGACTCCTACGAGCAGTACTTC.

The chain carries TRBV2 and TRBJ2-3, with 9 nucleotides matching TRBD2. With 1 base clipped from V and 8 bases from J, the junction kept 10 bases outside the gene matches. There are 16 residues in the CDR3. Germline V gives CDR1 SNHLY, CDR2 FYNNEI. As DNA, the CDR3 is TGTGCCAGCAGTGAAGAAGCTAGCGGGGCACGGGGTACGCAGTATTTT. It is translated as CASSEEASGARGTQYF. Full variable domain (remainder filled in from reference TRBV2 and TRBJ2-3): EPEVTQTPSHQVTQMGQEVILRCVPISNHLYFYWYRQILGQKVEFLVSFYNNEISEKSEIFDDQFSVERPDGSNFTLKIRSTKLEDSAMYFCASSEEASGARGTQYFGPGTRLTVL.

The CDR3 loop is CCVNERDGYTF. CDR3 nucleotide sequence: TGCTGTGTTAACGAGAGGGATGGCTACACCTTC. The genes are TRBV29-1 and TRBJ1-2; D unclear. The CDR3 is 11 residues long. Per germline, CDR1 SQVTM and CDR2 ANQGSEA.

V usage is TRBV3-1 and J usage is TRBJ1-4; D uncertain. Looked up from germline, CDR1 is LGHDT and CDR2 is YNNKEL (reference sequence). V lost 5 bases and J lost 5, with 6 bases in between. The CDR3 has 12 amino acids. CDR3 coding DNA: TGTGCCAGCAGCAGTAGGAATGAAAAACTGTTTTTT. It specifies CASSSRNEKLFF.

About this clonotype: A single base separates this from a much larger clone, so it may be a read error. The chain couples TRBV6-6 to TRBJ2-1; unclear D gene. The CDR3 has 14 residues. Germline V gene sequence: CDR1 MNHNY, CDR2 SVGAGI (reference sequence). The CDR3, as DNA: TGTGCCAGCAGTTACTCTTCGGTCGGCAATGGGCAGTTCTTC. Translated, it gives CASSYSSVGNGQFF.

This clonotype was seen a handful of times. The chain is built from TRBV27 and TRBJ2-3; the D gene is possibly TRBD2 (6 bases). Germline assignment: CDR1 MNHEY and CDR2 SMNVEV (reference sequence). The CDR3 runs 14 residues. Between the trimmed V and J ends, which lost 2 bases and 3 bases, there was a span of 9 bases. The CDR3 sequence: CASSLRRVTDTQYF. CDR3 in DNA: TGTGCCAGCAGTTTAAGGAGGGTTACAGATACGCAGTATTTT.

The chain uses TRBV5-1 and TRBJ1-1; D is ambiguous. CDR3 length: 14 amino acids. V lost 2 bases to trimming and J lost 4 bases, with 12 bases between them. CDR1 is SGHRS, CDR2 YFSETQ, per germline. CDR3 in DNA: TGCGCCAGCAGCTTTGACGAGAGCCCCACTGAAGCTTTCTTT. This codes for CASSFDESPTEAFF.

This clonotype was recorded many times. The rearrangement links TRBV7-9 to TRBJ2-3; 12 nucleotides agree with TRBD2. The CDR3 loop spans 15 amino acids. V gave up 5 bases and J gave up 4 bases; unmatched junction bases: 4. Germline V CDR1 and CDR2: SEHNR, FQNEAQ (reference sequence). CDR3 bases: TGTGCCAGCAGCGTCCTAGCGGGAGGGCCAGATACGCAGTATTTT. Protein product: CASSVLAGGPDTQYF. Full variable domain (outside the CDR3, taken from reference TRBV7-9 and TRBJ2-3): DTGVSQNPRHKITKRGQNVTFRCDPISEHNRLYWYRQTLGQGPEFLTYFQNEAQLEKSRLLSDRFSAERPKGSFSTLEIQRTEQGDSAMYLCASSVLAGGPDTQYFGPGTRLTVL.

The chain recombines TRBV13 with TRBJ2-3; D gene unclear. The length of the CDR3 is 14 residues. The V end lost 2 bases, the J end lost 0 bases, and 6 bases lay between the germline ends. Germline CDR1 reads PRHDT; CDR2 reads FYEKMQ (reference sequence). DNA of the CDR3: TGTGCCAGCAGCTTAAAAACTAGCACAGATACGCAGTATTTT. Encoded protein: CASSLKTSTDTQYF.

This clonotype has more than one count but fewer than ten. The genes are TRBV5-1 and TRBJ2-1; 7 nucleotides align to TRBD1. Germline lookup yields CDR1 SGHRS and CDR2 YFSETQ. This CDR3 is built from 15 residues. With V trimmed by 2 bases and J by 0 bases, 2 bases remained unmatched. This chain's CDR3 is CASSFEGASYNEQFF. The CDR3 DNA is TGCGCCAGCAGCTTTGAGGGGGCCTCCTACAATGAGCAGTTCTTC.

The chain couples TRBV10-3 to TRBJ2-1, with a possible D match to TRBD2 (6 bases). Germline-derived CDR1 and CDR2 are ENHRY and SYGVKD. The CDR3 has 15 residues. V lost 4 bases and J lost 11, with 21 bases in between. As DNA, the CDR3 is TGTGCCATCAGTGCCGAAGGGGCTAGCGCCTCTCAGCAGTTCTTC. The encoded protein is CAISAEGASASQQFF.

Of note for this clonotype: The junction shows a germline mismatch at one end, possibly a read error. The gene calls are TRBV5-1 and TRBJ2-5; D is unclear. The CDR3 consists of 14 residues. Germline lookup yields CDR1 SGHRS and CDR2 YFSETQ. The CDR3: CASSSAVQQEAQYF. Written as DNA, the CDR3 is TGCGCCAGCAGCTCGGCGGTTCAGCAAGAGGCCCAGTACTTC.

The chain recombines TRBV20-1 with TRBJ2-1; D remains unclear. Trimming shortened V by 4 bases and J by 10 bases, and 8 bases separated the two germline ends. CDR1 is DFQATT, CDR2 SNEGSKA, per germline (reference sequence). CDR3 length: 10 amino acids. CDR3 DNA sequence: TGCAGTGCTAAAGGTAACGAGCAGTTCTTC. This encodes CSAKGNEQFF.

The chain joins TRBV7-2 to TRBJ2-1, with a possible D match to TRBD1 (5 bases). Germline V gene data show CDR1 as SGHTA and CDR2 as FQGNSA. The V gene lost 4 bases and the J gene lost 5 bases, with 9 bases spanning the gap. This CDR3 is built from 13 residues. CDR3 nucleotide sequence: TGTGCCAGCAGCTCGAGCAGGGACAATGAGCAGTTCTTC. Its translation: CASSSSRDNEQFF. Supplemented by reference TRBV7-2 and TRBJ2-1, the full variable domain reads GAGVSQSPSNKVTEKGKDVELRCDPISGHTALYWYRQSLGQGLEFLIYFQGNSAPDKSGLPSDRFSAERTGGSVSTLTIQRTQQEDSAVYLCASSSSRDNEQFFGPGTRLTVL.

The chain carries TRBV2 and TRBJ2-5; 8 bases line up with TRBD2. The J call could be wrong; TRBJ2-7 is a better fit for the DNA end. The CDR3 is made up of 14 amino acids. Germline CDR1 and CDR2: SNHLY and FYNNEI. CDR3 residues: CASRGTAGAPEQYF. CDR3 coding DNA: TGTGCCAGCAGAGGAACAGCGGGAGCACCCGAGCAGTACTTC.

This clonotype has only a few counts. V usage is TRBV5-4 and J usage is TRBJ2-3; 13 positions match TRBD2. CDR3 length: 16 residues. The V gene end was trimmed by 3 bases and the J gene end by 3 bases; junction bases not matched to a gene: 4. The germline V gene has CDR1 SGHNT and CDR2 YYREEE (reference sequence). The DNA for the CDR3 is TGTGCCAGCAGCTCACTAGCGGGGGGGCAGACAGATACGCAGTATTTT. Translating it yields CASSSLAGGQTDTQYF.

This clonotype was seen a handful of times. The chain has TRBV9 and TRBJ1-2, with D perhaps TRBD1 (5 bases). The CDR3 consists of 13 residues. Germline V CDR1 and CDR2: SGDLS, YYNGEE. The V end lost 0 bases, the J end lost 8 bases, and 11 bases lay between the germline ends. The CDR3 DNA reads TGTGCCAGCAGCGTAGACGGGAGGGACGGCTACACCTTC. Translating gives CASSVDGRDGYTF.

This clonotype was observed a few times. CDR3 nucleotides: TGTGCCTGGAGGGGATTTTCCGGAGAGACCCAGTACTTC. Translated, it gives CAWRGFSGETQYF. The chain employs TRBV30 and TRBJ2-5; no reliable D call. This CDR3 is 13 amino acids long. Germline CDR1 is GTSNPN and CDR2 is SVGIG (reference sequence). With 3 bases removed from V and 4 bases from J, the gap between germline ends came to 12 bases. The full variable domain, with the rest looked up from reference TRBV30 and TRBJ2-5, is SQTIHQWPATLVQPVGSPLSLECTVEGTSNPNLYWYRQAAGRGLQLLFYSVGIGQISSEVPQNLSASRPQDRQFILSSKKLLLSDSGFYLCAWRGFSGETQYFGPGTRLLVL.

V and J are TRBV5-1 and TRBJ2-1; a possible D gene is TRBD2 (5 bases). CDR1 is SGHRS and CDR2 is YFSETQ in the germline V gene. This CDR3 region has 15 residues. The V and J ends lost 4 bases and 3 bases respectively, with 14 bases between them. The CDR3 DNA is TGCGCCAGCAGCCTTTCCCTCGGACTCTACAATGAGCAGTTCTTC. Its protein is CASSLSLGLYNEQFF.